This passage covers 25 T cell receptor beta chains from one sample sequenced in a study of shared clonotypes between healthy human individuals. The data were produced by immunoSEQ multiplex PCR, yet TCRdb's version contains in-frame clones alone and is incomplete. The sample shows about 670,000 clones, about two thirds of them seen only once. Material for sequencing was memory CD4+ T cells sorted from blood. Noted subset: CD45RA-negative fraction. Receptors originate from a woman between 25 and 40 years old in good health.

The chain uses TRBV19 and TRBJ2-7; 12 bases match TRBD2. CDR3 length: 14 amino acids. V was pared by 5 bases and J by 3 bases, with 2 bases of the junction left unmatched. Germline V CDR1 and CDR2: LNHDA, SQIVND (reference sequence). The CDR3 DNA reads TGTGCCAGTAGTTTGACTAGCGGGAGCTACGAGCAGTACTTC. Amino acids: CASSLTSGSYEQYF. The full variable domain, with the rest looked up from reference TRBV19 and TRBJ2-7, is DGGITQSPKYLFRKEGQNVTLSCEQNLNHDAMYWYRQDPGQGLRLIYYSQIVNDFQKGDIAEGYSVSREKKESFPLTVTSAQKNPTAFYLCASSLTSGSYEQYFGPGTRLTVT.

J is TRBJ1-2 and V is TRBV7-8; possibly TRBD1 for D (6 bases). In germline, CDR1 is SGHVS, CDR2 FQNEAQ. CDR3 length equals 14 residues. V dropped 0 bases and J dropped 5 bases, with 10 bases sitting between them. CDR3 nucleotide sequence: TGTGCCAGCAGCTTAGCACAGGGCCTGTATGGCTACACCTTC. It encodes CASSLAQGLYGYTF.

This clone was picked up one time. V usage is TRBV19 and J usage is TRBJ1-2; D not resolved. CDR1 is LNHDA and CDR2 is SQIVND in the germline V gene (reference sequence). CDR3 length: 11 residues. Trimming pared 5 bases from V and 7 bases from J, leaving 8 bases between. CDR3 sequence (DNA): TGTGCCAGTAGTCCCGGGTCTGGCTACACCTTC. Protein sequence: CASSPGSGYTF.

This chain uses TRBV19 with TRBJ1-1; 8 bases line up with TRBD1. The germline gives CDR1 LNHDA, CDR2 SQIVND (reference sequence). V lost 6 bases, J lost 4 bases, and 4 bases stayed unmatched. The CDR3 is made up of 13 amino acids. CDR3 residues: CASRGQVVTEAFF. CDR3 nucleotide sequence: TGTGCCAGTAGGGGACAGGTAGTCACTGAAGCTTTCTTT.

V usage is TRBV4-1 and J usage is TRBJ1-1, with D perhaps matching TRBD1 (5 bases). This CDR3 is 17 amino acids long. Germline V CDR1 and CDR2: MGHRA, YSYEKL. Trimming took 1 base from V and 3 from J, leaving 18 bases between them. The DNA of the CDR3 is TGCGCCAGCAGCCAAGGGGGGAGGTCGGGGAGGGACACTGAAGCTTTCTTT. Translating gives CASSQGGRSGRDTEAFF.

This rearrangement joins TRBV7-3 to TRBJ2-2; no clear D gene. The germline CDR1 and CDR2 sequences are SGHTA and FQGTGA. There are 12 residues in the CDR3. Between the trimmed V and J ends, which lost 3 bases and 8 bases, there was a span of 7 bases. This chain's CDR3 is CASSFIGGELFF. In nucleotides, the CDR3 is TGTGCCAGCAGCTTTATTGGAGGGGAGCTGTTTTTT.

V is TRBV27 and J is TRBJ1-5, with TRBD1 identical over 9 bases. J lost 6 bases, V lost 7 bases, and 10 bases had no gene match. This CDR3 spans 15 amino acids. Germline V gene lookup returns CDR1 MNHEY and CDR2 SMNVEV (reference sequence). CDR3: CASTDRDRDGQPQHF. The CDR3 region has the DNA TGTGCCAGCACCGACCGGGACAGGGACGGTCAGCCCCAGCATTTT.

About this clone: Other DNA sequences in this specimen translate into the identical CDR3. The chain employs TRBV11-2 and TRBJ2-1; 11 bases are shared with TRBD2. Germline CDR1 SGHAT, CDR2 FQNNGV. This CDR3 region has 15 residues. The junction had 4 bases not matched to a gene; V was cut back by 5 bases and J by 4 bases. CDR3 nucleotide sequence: TGTGCCAGCAGCCGACTAGCGGGAACGTACAATGAGCAGTTCTTC. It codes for CASSRLAGTYNEQFF.

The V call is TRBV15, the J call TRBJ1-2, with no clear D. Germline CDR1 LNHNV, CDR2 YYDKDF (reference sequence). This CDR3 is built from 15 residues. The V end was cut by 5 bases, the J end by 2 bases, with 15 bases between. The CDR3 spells CATSLEKGANYGYTF. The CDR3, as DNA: TGTGCCACCAGCCTAGAGAAAGGCGCCAACTATGGCTACACCTTC.

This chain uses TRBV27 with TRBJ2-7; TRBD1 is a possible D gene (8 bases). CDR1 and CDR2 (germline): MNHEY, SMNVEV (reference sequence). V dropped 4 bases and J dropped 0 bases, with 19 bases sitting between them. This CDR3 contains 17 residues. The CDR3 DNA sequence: TGTGCCAGCAGTTGGGCGGGGGACAGGCCGAGCTCCTACGAGCAGTACTTC. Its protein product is CASSWAGDRPSSYEQYF.

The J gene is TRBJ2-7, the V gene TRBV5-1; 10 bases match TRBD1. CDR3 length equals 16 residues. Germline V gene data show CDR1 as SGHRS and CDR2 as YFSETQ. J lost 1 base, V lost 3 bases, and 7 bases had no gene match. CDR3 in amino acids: CASSSRTGQGSYEQYF. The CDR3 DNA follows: TGCGCCAGCAGCTCCCGTACGGGACAGGGGTCCTACGAGCAGTACTTC.

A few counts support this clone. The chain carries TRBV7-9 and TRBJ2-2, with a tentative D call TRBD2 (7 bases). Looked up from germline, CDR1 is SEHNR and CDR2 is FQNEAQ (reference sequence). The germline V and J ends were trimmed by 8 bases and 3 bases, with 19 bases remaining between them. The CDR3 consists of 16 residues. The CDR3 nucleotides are TGTGCCAGCCACCCCGCCGGGGGGCTGGACACCGGGGAGCTGTTTTTT. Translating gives CASHPAGGLDTGELFF.

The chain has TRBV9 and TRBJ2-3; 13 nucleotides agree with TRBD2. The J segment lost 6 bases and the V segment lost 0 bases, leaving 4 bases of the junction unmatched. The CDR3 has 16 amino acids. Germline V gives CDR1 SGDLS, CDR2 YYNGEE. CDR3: CASSVGTSGRWDTQYF. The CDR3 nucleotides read TGTGCCAGCAGCGTAGGGACTAGCGGGAGATGGGATACGCAGTATTTT. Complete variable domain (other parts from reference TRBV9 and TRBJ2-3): DSGVTQTPKHLITATGQRVTLRCSPRSGDLSVYWYQQSLDQGLQFLIQYYNGEERAKGNILERFSAQQFPDLHSELNLSSLELGDSALYFCASSVGTSGRWDTQYFGPGTRLTVL.

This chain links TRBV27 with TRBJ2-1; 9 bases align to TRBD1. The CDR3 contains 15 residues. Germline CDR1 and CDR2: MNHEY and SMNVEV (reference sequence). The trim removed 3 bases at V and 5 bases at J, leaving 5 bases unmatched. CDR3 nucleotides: TGTGCCAGCAGTTTTAGGGACAGGGCTAACAATGAGCAGTTCTTC. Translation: CASSFRDRANNEQFF.

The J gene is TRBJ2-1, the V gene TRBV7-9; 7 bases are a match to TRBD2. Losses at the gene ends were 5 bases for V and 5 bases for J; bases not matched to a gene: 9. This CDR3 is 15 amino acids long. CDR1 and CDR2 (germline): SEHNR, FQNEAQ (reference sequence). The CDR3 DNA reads TGTGCCAGCAGCCCAGCCCTAGCGGTCGACAATGAGCAGTTCTTC. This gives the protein CASSPALAVDNEQFF.

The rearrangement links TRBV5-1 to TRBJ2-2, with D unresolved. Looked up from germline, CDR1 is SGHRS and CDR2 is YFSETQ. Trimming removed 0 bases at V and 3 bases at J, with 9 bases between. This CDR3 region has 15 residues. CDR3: CASSLELSDTGELFF. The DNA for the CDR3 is TGCGCCAGCAGCTTGGAGCTTTCAGACACCGGGGAGCTGTTTTTT.

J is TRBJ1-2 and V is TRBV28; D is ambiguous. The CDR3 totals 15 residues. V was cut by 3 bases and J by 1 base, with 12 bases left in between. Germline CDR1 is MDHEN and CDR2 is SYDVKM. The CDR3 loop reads CASSFVPSRNYGYTF. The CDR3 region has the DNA TGTGCCAGCAGTTTCGTACCAAGCCGTAACTATGGCTACACCTTC.

The CDR3 DNA follows: TGTGCCATGGGGACTAGTTCCAATGAGCAGTTCTTC. It codes for CAMGTSSNEQFF. The chain couples TRBV10-3 to TRBJ2-1, with 8 nucleotides matching TRBD2. The V gene's germline CDR1 is ENHRY and CDR2 SYGVKD. V trimming: 9 bases; J trimming: 6 bases; junction bases outside the gene matches: 4. The CDR3 runs 12 residues.

CDR3 sequence reads: CASSLGTSGKKTQYF. The CDR3 DNA follows: TGTGCCAGCAGTTTAGGGACTAGCGGGAAAAAGACCCAGTACTTC. The chain couples TRBV28 to TRBJ2-5; 13 bases are shared with TRBD2. CDR1 and CDR2 from the germline V gene are MDHEN and SYDVKM. This CDR3 comprises 15 residues. J was trimmed by 6 bases and V by 2 bases; bases with no gene match: 3.

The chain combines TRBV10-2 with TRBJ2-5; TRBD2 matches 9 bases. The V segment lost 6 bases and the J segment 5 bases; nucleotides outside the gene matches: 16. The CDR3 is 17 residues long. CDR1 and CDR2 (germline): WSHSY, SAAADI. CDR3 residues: CASRGGLDSGSYETQYF. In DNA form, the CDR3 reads TGCGCCAGCAGAGGAGGGTTGGATAGCGGGAGTTATGAGACCCAGTACTTC.

The CDR3: CASRARVDTQYF. CDR3 bases: TGTGCCAGCAGGGCCCGGGTGGATACGCAGTATTTT. This chain links TRBV2 with TRBJ2-3; unclear D gene. Germline V gives CDR1 SNHLY, CDR2 FYNNEI. The CDR3 covers 12 residues. V lost 6 bases, J lost 6 bases, and 10 bases lay in between.

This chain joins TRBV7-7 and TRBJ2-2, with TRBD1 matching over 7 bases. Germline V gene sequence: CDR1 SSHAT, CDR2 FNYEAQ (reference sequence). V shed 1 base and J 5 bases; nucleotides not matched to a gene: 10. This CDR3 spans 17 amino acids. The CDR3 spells CASSLVRTGAQTGELFF. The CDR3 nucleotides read TGTGCCAGCAGCTTAGTTCGAACAGGGGCGCAGACCGGGGAGCTGTTTTTT.

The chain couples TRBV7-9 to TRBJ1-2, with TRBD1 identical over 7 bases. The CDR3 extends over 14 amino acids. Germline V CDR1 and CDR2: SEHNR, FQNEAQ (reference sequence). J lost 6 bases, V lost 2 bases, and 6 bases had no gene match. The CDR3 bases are TGTGCCAGCAGCTTACCCTCAGGGGGAAATGGCTACACCTTC. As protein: CASSLPSGGNGYTF. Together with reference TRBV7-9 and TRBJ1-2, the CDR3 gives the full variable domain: DTGVSQNPRHKITKRGQNVTFRCDPISEHNRLYWYRQTLGQGPEFLTYFQNEAQLEKSRLLSDRFSAERPKGSFSTLEIQRTEQGDSAMYLCASSLPSGGNGYTFGSGTRLTVV.

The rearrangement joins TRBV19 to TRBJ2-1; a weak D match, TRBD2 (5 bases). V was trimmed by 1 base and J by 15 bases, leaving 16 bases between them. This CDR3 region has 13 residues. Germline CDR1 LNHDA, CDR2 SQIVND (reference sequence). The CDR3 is CASSIVEGRALFF. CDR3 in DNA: TGTGCCAGTAGTATAGTCGAGGGCCGGGCTCTGTTCTTC.

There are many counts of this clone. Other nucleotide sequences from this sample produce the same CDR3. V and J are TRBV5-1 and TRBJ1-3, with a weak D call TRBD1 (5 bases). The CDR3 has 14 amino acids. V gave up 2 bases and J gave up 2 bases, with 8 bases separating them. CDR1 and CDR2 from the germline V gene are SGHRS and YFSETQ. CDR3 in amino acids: CASSFGTAGNTIYF. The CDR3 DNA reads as TGCGCCAGCAGCTTTGGGACGGCTGGAAACACCATATATTTT. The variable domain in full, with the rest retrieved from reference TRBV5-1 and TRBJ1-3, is KAGVTQTPRYLIKTRGQQVTLSCSPISGHRSVSWYQQTPGQGLQFLFEYFSETQRNKGNFPGRFSGRQFSNSRSEMNVSTLELGDSALYLCASSFGTAGNTIYFGEGSWLTVV.